The 12 T cell receptor beta chains reported below all come from one sample, sequenced in a study of technical replicates of blood from four donors. The repertoire was sequenced with immunoSEQ multiplex PCR; TCRdb's copy has only in-frame clones and lacks some. The sample consists of roughly 93,000 clones, 95% of them appearing once. Source material: T cells isolated from PBMCs. The receptors originated from a human donor in good health.

Of note for this clone: Sequence at one end of the junction differs from germline and may be a read error. The V and J genes are TRBV10-3 and TRBJ2-1, with 7 bases identical to TRBD1. Germline lookup yields CDR1 ENHRY and CDR2 SYGVKD. The CDR3 has 14 residues. The CDR3 loop is CAISEQTVTGVSLF. The CDR3, as DNA: TGTGCCATCAGTGAGCAAACGGTTACAGGGGTTAGTCTCTTC.

The V call is TRBV11-3, the J call TRBJ1-3; 7 nucleotides align to TRBD1. From germline, CDR1 is SGHNT and CDR2 YENEEA. V lost 4 bases and J lost 4; bases outside the gene matches: 16. The CDR3 length is 18 residues. The CDR3 DNA is TGTGCCAGCAGCTCCCGTCTTTTAACCGGGACAGCGGGAAACACCATATATTTT. It yields the protein CASSSRLLTGTAGNTIYF.

The chain has TRBV6-1 and TRBJ1-1, with D tentatively TRBD1 (6 bases). The CDR3 loop spans 19 amino acids. Deletions cut 4 bases from V and 3 bases from J, with 27 bases between. CDR1 is MNHNS and CDR2 is SASEGT in the germline V gene. The CDR3 DNA is TGTGCCAGCAGTGTAAGACAGGCCTTAGACCTAATCGGTGACACTGAAGCTTTCTTT. Protein: CASSVRQALDLIGDTEAFF.

This chain uses TRBV5-4 with TRBJ2-1; 7 bases match TRBD2. Germline V gives CDR1 SGHNT, CDR2 YYREEE (reference sequence). This CDR3 contains 12 residues. After removal of 6 bases from V and 9 bases from J, the junction contained 6 bases not matched to a gene. CDR3 amino acids: CASTEPGGEQFF. The CDR3 nucleotides are TGTGCCAGCACCGAACCGGGAGGTGAGCAGTTCTTC.

The CDR3 region is CASTSPDRYEQYF. The CDR3 bases are TGTGCCAGCACCTCCCCTGACAGGTACGAGCAGTACTTC. The chain recombines TRBV6-1 with TRBJ2-7, with D maybe TRBD1 (6 bases). Germline lookup yields CDR1 MNHNS and CDR2 SASEGT. V lost 7 bases and J 4 bases, leaving 14 bases between the germline ends. The length of the CDR3 is 13 residues.

The rearrangement links TRBV7-8 to TRBJ2-7; D unresolved. This CDR3 spans 13 amino acids. With 0 bases removed from V and 7 bases from J, the gap between germline ends came to 10 bases. Germline assignment: CDR1 SGHVS and CDR2 FQNEAQ. CDR3 sequence: CASSLAFQLEQYF. DNA of the CDR3: TGTGCCAGCAGCTTAGCGTTCCAGTTAGAGCAGTACTTC.

The V gene is TRBV5-1, the J gene TRBJ2-1; 14 bases line up with TRBD2. This CDR3 spans 15 amino acids. With 4 bases clipped from V and 8 bases from J, the junction kept 5 bases outside the gene matches. The V gene's germline CDR1 is SGHRS and CDR2 YFSETQ. The DNA of the CDR3 is TGCGCCAGCAGCCCCGGACTAGCGGGAGGCTATGAGCAGTTCTTC. Protein: CASSPGLAGGYEQFF.

The chain combines TRBV2 with TRBJ2-7; D ambiguous. The CDR3 is 15 amino acids. Per the germline V gene, CDR1 is SNHLY and CDR2 is FYNNEI. Trimming took 7 bases from V and 6 from J, leaving 22 bases between them. CDR3 residues: CASIRTATSFSEQYF. The CDR3 nucleotides are TGTGCCAGCATCCGAACAGCTACAAGTTTTTCCGAGCAGTACTTC.

J is TRBJ1-2 and V is TRBV15; 7 bases agree with TRBD1. Germline trimming cut 0 bases from V and 4 bases from J; bases unmatched to any gene: 5. This CDR3 comprises 15 residues. Germline V gene lookup returns CDR1 LNHNV and CDR2 YYDKDF (reference sequence). In nucleotides, the CDR3 is TGTGCCACCAGCAGAGATACGGACAGGATCTATGGCTACACCTTC. Translation: CATSRDTDRIYGYTF. Filled out from reference TRBV15 and TRBJ1-2, the complete variable domain reads DAMVIQNPRYQVTQFGKPVTLSCSQTLNHNVMYWYQQKSSQAPKLLFHYYDKDFNNEADTPDNFQSRRPNTSFCFLDIRSPGLGDTAMYLCATSRDTDRIYGYTFGSGTRLTVV.

The J gene is TRBJ2-5, the V gene TRBV5-5; possible D gene TRBD1, 5 bases. Germline V gene sequence: CDR1 SGHKS, CDR2 YYEKEE (reference sequence). Trimming took off 0 bases at V and 2 bases at J, with 14 bases between the two ends. This CDR3 region has 16 residues. CDR3 region: CASSLGTGSYQETQYF. CDR3 bases: TGTGCCAGCAGCTTGGGAACAGGATCTTATCAAGAGACCCAGTACTTC.

This chain uses TRBV6-5 with TRBJ1-6, with D uncertain. Trimming cost V 2 bases and J 10 bases, with 12 bases left between them. The germline V gene encodes CDR1 MNHEY and CDR2 SVGAGI. This CDR3 is built from 14 residues. In DNA, the CDR3 is TGTGCCAGCAGTTACACTCGAAGAGAGTCACCCCTCCACTTT. This translates into CASSYTRRESPLHF.

The chain has TRBV9 and TRBJ2-3, with D perhaps TRBD2 (6 bases). The CDR3 is 18 amino acids. Trimming removed 4 bases from V and 1 base from J, with 22 bases in between. Germline values: CDR1 SGDLS, CDR2 YYNGEE. CDR3 coding DNA: TGTGCCAGCAGCTCTCCGGGGTGGGACTTTGATCGCACAGATACGCAGTATTTT. Residues: CASSSPGWDFDRTDTQYF.